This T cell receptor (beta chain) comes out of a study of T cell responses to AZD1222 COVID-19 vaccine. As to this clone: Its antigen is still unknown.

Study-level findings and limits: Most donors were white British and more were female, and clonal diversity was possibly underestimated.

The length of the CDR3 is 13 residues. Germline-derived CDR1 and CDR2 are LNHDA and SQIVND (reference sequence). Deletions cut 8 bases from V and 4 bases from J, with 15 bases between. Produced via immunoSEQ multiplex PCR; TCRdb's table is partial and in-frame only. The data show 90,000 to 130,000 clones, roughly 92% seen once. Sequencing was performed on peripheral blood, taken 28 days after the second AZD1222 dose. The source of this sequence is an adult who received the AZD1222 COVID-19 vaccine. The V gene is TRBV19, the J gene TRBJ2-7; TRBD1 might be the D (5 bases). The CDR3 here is CASSLGQVYEQYF. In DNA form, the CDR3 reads TGTGCCAGTTCTCTGGGGCAGGTTTACGAGCAGTACTTC.